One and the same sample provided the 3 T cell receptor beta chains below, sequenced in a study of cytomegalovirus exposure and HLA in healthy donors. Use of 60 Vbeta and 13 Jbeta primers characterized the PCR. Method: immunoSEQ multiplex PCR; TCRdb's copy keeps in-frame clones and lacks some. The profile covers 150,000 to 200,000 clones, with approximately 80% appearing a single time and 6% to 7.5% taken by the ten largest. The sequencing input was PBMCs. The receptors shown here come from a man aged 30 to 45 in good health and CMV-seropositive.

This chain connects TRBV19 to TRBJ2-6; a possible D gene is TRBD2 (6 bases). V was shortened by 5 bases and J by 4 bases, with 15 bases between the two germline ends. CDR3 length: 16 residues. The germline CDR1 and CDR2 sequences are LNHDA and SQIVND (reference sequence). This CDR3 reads CASSQVGGAGANVLTF. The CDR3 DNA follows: TGTGCCAGTAGTCAGGTGGGGGGTGCCGGGGCCAACGTCCTGACTTTC.

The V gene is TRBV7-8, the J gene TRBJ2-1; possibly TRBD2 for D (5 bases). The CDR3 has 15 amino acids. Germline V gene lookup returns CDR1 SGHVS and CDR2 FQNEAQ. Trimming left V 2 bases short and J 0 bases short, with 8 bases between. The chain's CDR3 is CASSLWESSYNEQFF. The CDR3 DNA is TGTGCCAGCAGCTTATGGGAGAGCTCCTACAATGAGCAGTTCTTC.

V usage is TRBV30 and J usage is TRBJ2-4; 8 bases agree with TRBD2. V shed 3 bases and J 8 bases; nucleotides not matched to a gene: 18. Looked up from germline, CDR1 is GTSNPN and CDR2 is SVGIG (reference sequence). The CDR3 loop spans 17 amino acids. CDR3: CAWSFGLAAPQKDIQYF. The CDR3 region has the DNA TGTGCCTGGAGCTTCGGACTAGCCGCCCCTCAAAAGGACATTCAGTACTTC.